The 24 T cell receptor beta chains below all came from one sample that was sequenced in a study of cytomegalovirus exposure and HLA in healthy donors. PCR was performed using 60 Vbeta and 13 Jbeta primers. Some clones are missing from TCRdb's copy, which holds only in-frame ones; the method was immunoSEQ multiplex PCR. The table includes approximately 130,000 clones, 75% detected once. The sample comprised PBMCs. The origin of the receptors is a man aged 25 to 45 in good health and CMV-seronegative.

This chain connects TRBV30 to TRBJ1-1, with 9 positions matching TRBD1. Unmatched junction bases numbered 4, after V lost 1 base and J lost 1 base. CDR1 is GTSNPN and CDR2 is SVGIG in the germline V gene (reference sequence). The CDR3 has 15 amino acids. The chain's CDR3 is CAWSDLGQGNTEAFF. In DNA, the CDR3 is TGTGCCTGGAGTGACCTGGGACAGGGGAACACTGAAGCTTTCTTT.

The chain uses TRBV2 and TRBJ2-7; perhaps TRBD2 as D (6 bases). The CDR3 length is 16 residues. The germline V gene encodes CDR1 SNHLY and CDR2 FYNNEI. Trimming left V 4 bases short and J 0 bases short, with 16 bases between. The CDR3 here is CASSGDTGTSSYEQYF. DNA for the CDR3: TGTGCCAGCAGTGGGGATACCGGGACTTCCTCCTACGAGCAGTACTTC.

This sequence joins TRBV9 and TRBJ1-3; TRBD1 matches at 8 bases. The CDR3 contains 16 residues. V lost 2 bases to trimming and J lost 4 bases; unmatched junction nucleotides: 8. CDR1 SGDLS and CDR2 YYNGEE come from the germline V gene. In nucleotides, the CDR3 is TGTGCCAGCAGCGTCCATGGACAGGGTGGAGGAAACACCATATATTTT. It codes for CASSVHGQGGGNTIYF.

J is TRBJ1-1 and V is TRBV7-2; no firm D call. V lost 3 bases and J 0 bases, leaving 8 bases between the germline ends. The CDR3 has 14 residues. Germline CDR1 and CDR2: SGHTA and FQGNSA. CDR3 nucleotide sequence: TGTGCCAGCAGCTTTTCCCCGTTGAACACTGAAGCTTTCTTT. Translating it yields CASSFSPLNTEAFF.

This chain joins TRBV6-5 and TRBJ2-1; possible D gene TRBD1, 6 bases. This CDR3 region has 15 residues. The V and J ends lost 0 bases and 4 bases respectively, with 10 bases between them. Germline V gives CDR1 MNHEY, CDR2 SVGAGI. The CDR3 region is CASSYSGTPYNEQFF. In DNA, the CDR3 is TGTGCCAGCAGTTACTCGGGGACACCTTACAATGAGCAGTTCTTC.

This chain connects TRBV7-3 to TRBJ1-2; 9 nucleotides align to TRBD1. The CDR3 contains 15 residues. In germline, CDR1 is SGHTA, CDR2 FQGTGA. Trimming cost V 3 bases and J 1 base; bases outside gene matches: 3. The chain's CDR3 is CASSLGQGFNYGYTF. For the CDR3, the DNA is TGTGCCAGCAGCTTGGGACAGGGATTTAACTATGGCTACACCTTC.

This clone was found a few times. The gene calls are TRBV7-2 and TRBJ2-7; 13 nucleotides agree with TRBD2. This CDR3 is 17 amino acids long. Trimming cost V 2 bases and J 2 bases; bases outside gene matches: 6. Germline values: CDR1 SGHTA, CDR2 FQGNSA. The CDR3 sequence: CASSLWGGLAGPYEQYF. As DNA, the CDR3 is TGTGCCAGCAGCTTATGGGGGGGACTAGCGGGACCCTACGAGCAGTACTTC.

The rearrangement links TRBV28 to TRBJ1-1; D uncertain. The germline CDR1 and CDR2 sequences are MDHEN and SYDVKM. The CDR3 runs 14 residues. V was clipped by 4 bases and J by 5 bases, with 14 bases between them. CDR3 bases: TGTGCCAGCAGTTACCCGCGGCCCGGAACTGAAGCTTTCTTT. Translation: CASSYPRPGTEAFF.

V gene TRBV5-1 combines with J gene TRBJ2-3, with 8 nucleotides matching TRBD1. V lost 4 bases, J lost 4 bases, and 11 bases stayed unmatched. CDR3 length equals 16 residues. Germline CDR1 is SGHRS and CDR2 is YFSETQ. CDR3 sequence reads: CASSVTGTGVPDTQYF. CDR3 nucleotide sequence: TGCGCCAGCAGCGTTACCGGGACAGGCGTCCCAGATACGCAGTATTTT.

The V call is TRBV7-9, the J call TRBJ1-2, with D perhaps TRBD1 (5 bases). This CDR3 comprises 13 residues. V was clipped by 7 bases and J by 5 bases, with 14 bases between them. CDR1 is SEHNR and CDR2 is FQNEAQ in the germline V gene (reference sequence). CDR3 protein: CASTAPGGYGYTF. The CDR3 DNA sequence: TGTGCCAGCACCGCGCCGGGGGGATATGGCTACACCTTC. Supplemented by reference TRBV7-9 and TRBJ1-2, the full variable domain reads DTGVSQNPRHKITKRGQNVTFRCDPISEHNRLYWYRQTLGQGPEFLTYFQNEAQLEKSRLLSDRFSAERPKGSFSTLEIQRTEQGDSAMYLCASTAPGGYGYTFGSGTRLTVV.

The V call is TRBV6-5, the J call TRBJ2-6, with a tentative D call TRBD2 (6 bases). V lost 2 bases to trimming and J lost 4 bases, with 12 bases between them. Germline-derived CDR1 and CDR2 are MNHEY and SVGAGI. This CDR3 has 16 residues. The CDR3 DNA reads TGTGCCAGCAGTTACAAGTACGGGGGAGGGGCCAACGTCCTGACTTTC. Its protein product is CASSYKYGGGANVLTF.

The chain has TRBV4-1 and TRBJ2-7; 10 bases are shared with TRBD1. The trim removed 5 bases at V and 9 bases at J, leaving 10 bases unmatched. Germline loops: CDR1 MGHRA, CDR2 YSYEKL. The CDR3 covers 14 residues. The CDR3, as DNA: TGCGCCAGCAGCGTCGGGACAGGGGTCGTGGGGCAGTACTTC. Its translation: CASSVGTGVVGQYF.

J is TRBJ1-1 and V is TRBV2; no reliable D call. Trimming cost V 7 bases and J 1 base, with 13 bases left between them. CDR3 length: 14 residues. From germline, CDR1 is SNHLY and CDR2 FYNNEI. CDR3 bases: TGTGCCAGCACCGAACGGGGAACGAACACTGAAGCTTTCTTT. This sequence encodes CASTERGTNTEAFF.

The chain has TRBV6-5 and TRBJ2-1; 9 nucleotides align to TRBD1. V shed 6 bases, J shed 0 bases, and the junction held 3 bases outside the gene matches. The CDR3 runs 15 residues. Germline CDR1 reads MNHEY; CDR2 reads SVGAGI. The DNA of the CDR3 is TGTGCCAGCAGGGTGGACAGGGGCTCCTACAATGAGCAGTTCTTC. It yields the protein CASRVDRGSYNEQFF.

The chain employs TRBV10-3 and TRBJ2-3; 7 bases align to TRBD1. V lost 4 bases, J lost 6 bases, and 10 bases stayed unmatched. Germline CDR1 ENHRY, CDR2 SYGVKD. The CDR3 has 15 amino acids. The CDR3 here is CAISGQGNNADTQYF. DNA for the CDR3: TGTGCCATCAGTGGACAGGGTAATAATGCTGATACGCAGTATTTT.

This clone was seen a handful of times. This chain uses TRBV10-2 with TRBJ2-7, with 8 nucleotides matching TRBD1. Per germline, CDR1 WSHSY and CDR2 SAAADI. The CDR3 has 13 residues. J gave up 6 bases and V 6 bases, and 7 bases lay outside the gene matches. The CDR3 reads CASRALRGREQYF. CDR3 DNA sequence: TGCGCCAGCAGAGCTCTCAGGGGGCGCGAGCAGTACTTC.

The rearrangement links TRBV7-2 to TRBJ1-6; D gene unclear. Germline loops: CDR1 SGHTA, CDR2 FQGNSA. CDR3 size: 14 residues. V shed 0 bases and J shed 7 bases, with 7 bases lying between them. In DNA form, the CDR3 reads TGTGCCAGCAGCTTAGCCGATCTAAATTCACCCCTCCACTTT. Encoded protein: CASSLADLNSPLHF.

The CDR3 spells CASSLVAGELFF. The CDR3 DNA is TGTGCCAGCAGCTTGGTCGCCGGGGAGCTGTTTTTT. The chain has TRBV5-4 and TRBJ2-2; D ambiguous. The ends were cut back, 0 bases at V and 6 bases at J, with 3 bases in the middle. Looked up from germline, CDR1 is SGHNT and CDR2 is YYREEE (reference sequence). This CDR3 has 12 residues.

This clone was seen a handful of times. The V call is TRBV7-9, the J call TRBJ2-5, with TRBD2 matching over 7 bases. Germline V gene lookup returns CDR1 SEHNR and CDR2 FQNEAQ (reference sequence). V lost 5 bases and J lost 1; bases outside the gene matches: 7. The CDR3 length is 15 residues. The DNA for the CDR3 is TGTGCCAGCAGCCCGGGGGACTACCTCCAAGAGACCCAGTACTTC. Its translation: CASSPGDYLQETQYF. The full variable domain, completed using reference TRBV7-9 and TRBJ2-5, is DTGVSQNPRHKITKRGQNVTFRCDPISEHNRLYWYRQTLGQGPEFLTYFQNEAQLEKSRLLSDRFSAERPKGSFSTLEIQRTEQGDSAMYLCASSPGDYLQETQYFGPGTRLLVL.

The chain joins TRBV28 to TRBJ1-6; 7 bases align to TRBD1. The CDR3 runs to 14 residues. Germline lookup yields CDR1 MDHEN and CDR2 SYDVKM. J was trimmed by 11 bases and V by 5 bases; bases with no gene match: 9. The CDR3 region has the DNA TGTGCCAGCAGTCTCTCGGGACAGACTACACCCCTCCACTTT. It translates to CASSLSGQTTPLHF. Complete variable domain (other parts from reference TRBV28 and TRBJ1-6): DVKVTQSSRYLVKRTGEKVFLECVQDMDHENMFWYRQDPGLGLRLIYFSYDVKMKEKGDIPEGYSVSREKKERFSLILESASTNQTSMYLCASSLSGQTTPLHFGNGTRLTVT.

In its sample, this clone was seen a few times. Here the CDR3 reads CASSQVTHRDTEAFF. In DNA form, the CDR3 reads TGTGCCAGCAGCCAAGTGACTCACAGGGACACTGAAGCTTTCTTT. V gene TRBV4-2 combines with J gene TRBJ1-1; possible D gene TRBD1, 6 bases. Germline V CDR1 and CDR2: LGHNA, YNFKEQ. The V end lost 1 base, the J end lost 3 bases, and 12 bases lay between the germline ends. The CDR3 consists of 15 residues.

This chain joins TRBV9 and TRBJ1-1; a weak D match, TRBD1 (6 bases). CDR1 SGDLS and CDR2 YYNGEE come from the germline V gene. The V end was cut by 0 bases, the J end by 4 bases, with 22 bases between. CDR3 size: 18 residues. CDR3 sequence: CASSVAPKRTGSRTEAFF. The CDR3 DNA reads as TGTGCCAGCAGCGTAGCCCCCAAGAGAACAGGGTCCCGCACTGAAGCTTTCTTT. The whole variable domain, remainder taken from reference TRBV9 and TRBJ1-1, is DSGVTQTPKHLITATGQRVTLRCSPRSGDLSVYWYQQSLDQGLQFLIQYYNGEERAKGNILERFSAQQFPDLHSELNLSSLELGDSALYFCASSVAPKRTGSRTEAFFGQGTRLTVV.

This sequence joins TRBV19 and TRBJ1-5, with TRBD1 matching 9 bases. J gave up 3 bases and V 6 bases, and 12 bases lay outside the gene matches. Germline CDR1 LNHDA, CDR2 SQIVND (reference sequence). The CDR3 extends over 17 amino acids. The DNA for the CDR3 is TGTGCCAGTAGCCTACAGGGACAGGGAAATTTCAATCAGCCCCAGCATTTT. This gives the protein CASSLQGQGNFNQPQHF.

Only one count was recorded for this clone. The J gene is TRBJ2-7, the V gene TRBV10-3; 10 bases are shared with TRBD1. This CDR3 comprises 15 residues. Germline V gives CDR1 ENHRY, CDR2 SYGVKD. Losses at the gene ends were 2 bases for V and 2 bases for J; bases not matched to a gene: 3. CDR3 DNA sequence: TGTGCCATCAGTGAGGGGGACAGGGGTCCCTACGAGCAGTACTTC. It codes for CAISEGDRGPYEQYF.